A single sample gave rise to the 13 T cell receptor beta chains below, sequenced in a study of T cells in Graves' hyperthyroidism and ophthalmopathy. Amplified TCR beta CDR3 regions derived from RNA transcripts. When the TCR CDR3 underwent first-round RT-PCR, the HTBI primer set was used. TCRdb fed the multiplex PCR reads into MiXCR, producing one record per CDR3 protein. This sample has around 350,000 distinct CDR3 sequences, with 17% found just once. Sequences were obtained from blood. The source of these receptors is a woman in her 30s with Graves' hyperthyroidism that later progressed to Graves' ophthalmopathy.

The rearrangement links TRBV28 to TRBJ2-5; 13 bases are a match to TRBD2. This CDR3 is 16 amino acids long. V was pared by 6 bases and J by 0 bases, with 4 bases of the junction left unmatched. Germline loops: CDR1 MDHEN, CDR2 SYDVKM. CDR3 in DNA: TGTGCCAGCAGCCCGGGGACTAGCGGGAACCAAGAGACCCAGTACTTC. Its protein product is CASSPGTSGNQETQYF.

This clonotype was recorded at least ten times. This rearrangement joins TRBV6-2 or TRBV6-3 to TRBJ1-5; D is undetermined. Trimming shortened V by 6 bases and J by 2 bases, and 11 bases separated the two germline ends. Germline V gene sequence: CDR1 MNHEY, CDR2 SVGEGT. This CDR3 comprises 14 residues. CDR3 bases: TGTGCCAGCAGGGACTTCAGAGGCAATCAGCCCCAGCATTTT. It is translated as CASRDFRGNQPQHF.

The V and J genes are TRBV2 and TRBJ2-5, with 11 bases fitting TRBD2. CDR1 is SNHLY, CDR2 FYNNEI, per germline. Losses at the gene ends were 3 bases for V and 4 bases for J; bases not matched to a gene: 10. CDR3 length equals 17 residues. The CDR3 DNA reads TGTGCCAGCAGTGAGGGGGTAGCGGGGGGGCCTGTAGAGACCCAGTACTTC. Translation gives CASSEGVAGGPVETQYF.

This clonotype was recorded many times. The J gene is TRBJ1-4, the V gene TRBV4-1; D possibly corresponds to TRBD1 (5 bases). Germline CDR1 and CDR2: MGHRA and YSYEKL. V lost 1 base to trimming and J lost 5 bases, with 17 bases between them. The CDR3 extends over 17 amino acids. The CDR3 sequence: CASSQVSNRAGNEKLFF. In DNA, the CDR3 is TGCGCCAGCAGCCAAGTTTCAAATCGGGCAGGGAATGAAAAACTGTTTTTT.

The chain recombines TRBV6-1 with TRBJ2-7, with 7 bases identical to TRBD1. Germline V gene sequence: CDR1 MNHNS, CDR2 SASEGT. This CDR3 comprises 14 residues. V trimming: 8 bases; J trimming: 2 bases; junction bases outside the gene matches: 9. The CDR3 region has the DNA TGTGCCAGCCAGAGTTGGGACAGAGCCTACGAGCAGTACTTC. Translated: CASQSWDRAYEQYF.

This clonotype was seen at least ten times. This chain connects TRBV28 to TRBJ2-7, with TRBD2 identical over 11 bases. J was trimmed by 0 bases and V by 6 bases; bases with no gene match: 19. This CDR3 has 20 amino acids. Germline V gene lookup returns CDR1 MDHEN and CDR2 SYDVKM. The CDR3 region is CASRPFPGTSGTLSSYEQYF. The CDR3 nucleotides are TGTGCCAGCAGACCCTTTCCCGGGACTAGCGGAACTCTAAGCTCCTACGAGCAGTACTTC.

This clonotype was counted many times. The chain employs TRBV11-2 and TRBJ1-4; maybe TRBD1 (6 bases). This CDR3 spans 14 amino acids. With 5 bases removed from V and 5 bases from J, the gap between germline ends came to 12 bases. The V gene's germline CDR1 is SGHAT and CDR2 FQNNGV. For the CDR3, the DNA is TGTGCCAGCAGCCTCACAGGGTCCAATGAAAAACTGTTTTTT. Residues: CASSLTGSNEKLFF.

In the case of this clonotype: This may arise from a read error, as a much more abundant clone is one base away. The V and J genes are TRBV20-1 and TRBJ2-5; 9 bases fit TRBD1. This CDR3 has 14 residues. The germline V gene has CDR1 DFQATT and CDR2 SNEGSKA (reference sequence). Trimming took 5 bases from V and 5 from J; bases not matched to a gene: 9. This CDR3 reads CSAPGQGPGETQYF. Written as DNA, the CDR3 is TGCAGTGCTCCAGGACAGGGGCCAGGCGAGACCCAGTACTTC.

This clonotype was seen at least ten times. V is TRBV6-1 and J is TRBJ1-2; D possibly corresponds to TRBD1 (6 bases). The CDR3 has 16 amino acids. Trimming cost V 1 base and J 0 bases, with 12 bases left between them. CDR1 and CDR2 from the germline V gene are MNHNS and SASEGT. The DNA of the CDR3 is TGTGCCAGCAGTGAAGGCGTACAGGGAACTAACTATGGCTACACCTTC. Protein product: CASSEGVQGTNYGYTF.

The rearrangement joins TRBV7-2 to TRBJ2-1; D not resolved. This CDR3 contains 15 residues. Germline V CDR1 and CDR2: SGHTA, FQGNSA. With 5 bases removed from V and 3 bases from J, the gap between germline ends came to 14 bases. CDR3 residues: CASSPLSGYYNEQFF. CDR3 coding DNA: TGTGCCAGCAGCCCACTATCTGGGTACTACAATGAGCAGTTCTTC.

This clonotype was seen only a few times. The chain couples TRBV7-2 to TRBJ1-2; D might be TRBD1 (5 bases). Looked up from germline, CDR1 is SGHTA and CDR2 is FQGNSA. CDR3 length equals 13 residues. Trimming pared 3 bases from V and 4 bases from J, leaving 9 bases between. CDR3 residues: CASSLKGLYGYTF. CDR3 coding DNA: TGTGCCAGCAGCTTGAAGGGACTCTATGGCTACACCTTC.

This clonotype was picked up one time. The V call is TRBV9, the J call TRBJ2-5; no firm D call. Germline CDR1 reads SGDLS; CDR2 reads YYNGEE. Trimming took 3 bases from V and 2 from J, leaving 11 bases between them. The CDR3 length is 14 residues. This chain's CDR3 is CASSADWRQETQYF. Here the CDR3 DNA reads TGTGCCAGCAGCGCCGACTGGAGACAAGAGACCCAGTACTTC. The entire variable domain, with the rest obtained from reference TRBV9 and TRBJ2-5, is as follows: DSGVTQTPKHLITATGQRVTLRCSPRSGDLSVYWYQQSLDQGLQFLIQYYNGEERAKGNILERFSAQQFPDLHSELNLSSLELGDSALYFCASSADWRQETQYFGPGTRLLVL.

On this clonotype: A read error is likely, as this CDR3 ends without the conserved phenylalanine or tryptophan. This chain uses TRBV29-1 with TRBJ2-3, with 11 bases fitting TRBD2. Germline trimming cut 5 bases from V and 2 bases from J; bases unmatched to any gene: 9. The CDR3 loop spans 16 amino acids. Germline assignment: CDR1 SQVTM and CDR2 ANQGSEA. In nucleotides, the CDR3 is TGCAGCGTTTCCGGGACTAGCGGAACCTACACAGATACGCAGTATGTT. Its protein product is CSVSGTSGTYTDTQYV.